Following are 30 T cell receptor beta chains from one sample sequenced in a study of blood T cell repertoires in COVID-19. The repertoire was sequenced with immunoSEQ multiplex PCR; TCRdb's copy has only in-frame clones and lacks some. The top ten clones hold 6% to 8.5% of a sample with around 370,000 clones, around nine tenths of them seen once. Input material: peripheral blood. Receptors were obtained from a woman between 65 and 79 years old with COVID-19, enrolled during active disease.

The genes are TRBV9 and TRBJ2-3; 7 nucleotides line up with TRBD2. The CDR3 length is 15 residues. Trimming removed 1 base from V and 2 bases from J; junction bases left unmatched: 4. Germline CDR1 reads SGDLS; CDR2 reads YYNGEE. CDR3 amino acids: CASSVLADFTDTQYF. The CDR3 DNA reads as TGTGCCAGCAGCGTACTAGCGGACTTCACAGATACGCAGTATTTT.

This rearrangement joins TRBV29-1 to TRBJ1-1; D perhaps matches TRBD1 (5 bases). The CDR3 length is 12 residues. Germline CDR1 SQVTM, CDR2 ANQGSEA. V was cut by 7 bases and J by 6 bases, with 15 bases left in between. CDR3 sequence (DNA): TGCAGCGCCCTGTGGGGGGATGCTGAAGCTTTCTTT. Translation gives CSALWGDAEAFF.

The chain joins TRBV4-1 to TRBJ2-1; 10 bases are shared with TRBD1. V gave up 1 base and J gave up 4 bases; unmatched junction bases: 4. CDR1 MGHRA and CDR2 YSYEKL come from the germline V gene. There are 16 residues in the CDR3. CDR3 coding DNA: TGCGCCAGCAGCCAAGGACAGGGGGCTTTTTACAATGAGCAGTTCTTC. Protein sequence: CASSQGQGAFYNEQFF.

The CDR3 nucleotides are TGCGCCAGCAGCTTGGATGTCAGGGGCAGATATGGCTACACCTTC. It translates to CASSLDVRGRYGYTF. The J gene is TRBJ1-2, the V gene TRBV5-1, with D maybe TRBD1 (6 bases). CDR1 SGHRS and CDR2 YFSETQ come from the germline V gene. The CDR3 runs 15 residues. V was shortened by 0 bases and J by 5 bases, with 14 bases between the two germline ends. The full variable domain, in which reference TRBV5-1 and TRBJ1-2 provide the parts outside the CDR3, is KAGVTQTPRYLIKTRGQQVTLSCSPISGHRSVSWYQQTPGQGLQFLFEYFSETQRNKGNFPGRFSGRQFSNSRSEMNVSTLELGDSALYLCASSLDVRGRYGYTFGSGTRLTVV.

The chain uses TRBV5-1 and TRBJ1-2; TRBD1 is a possible D gene (5 bases). V was pared by 4 bases and J by 8 bases, with 15 bases between. The CDR3 runs 13 residues. Germline CDR1 and CDR2: SGHRS and YFSETQ. CDR3 in amino acids: CASSPGDGQGYTF. DNA for the CDR3: TGCGCCAGCAGCCCGGGGGACGGCCAGGGCTACACCTTC.

For this clone: Other DNA sequences of this sample code for an identical CDR3. The chain carries TRBV24-1 and TRBJ1-1, with 7 bases that match TRBD1. Germline V gene lookup returns CDR1 KGHDR and CDR2 SFDVKD. The CDR3 spans 15 residues. The trim removed 2 bases at V and 3 bases at J, leaving 5 bases unmatched. DNA for the CDR3: TGTGCCACCAGTGATTCGCGACAGGGCGACACTGAAGCTTTCTTT. Translation gives CATSDSRQGDTEAFF.

The CDR3 DNA follows: TGTGCCACCAGTGTTGGGACAGGGTCGGATGGCTACACCTTC. Translated: CATSVGTGSDGYTF. The genes are TRBV24-1 and TRBJ1-2; 9 bases match TRBD1. The V gene end was trimmed by 5 bases and the J gene end by 6 bases; junction bases not matched to a gene: 6. CDR3 length: 14 residues. From germline, CDR1 is KGHDR and CDR2 SFDVKD.

The V and J genes are TRBV27 and TRBJ2-3; 7 bases line up with TRBD2. V lost 5 bases to trimming and J lost 4 bases; unmatched junction nucleotides: 6. CDR1 is MNHEY and CDR2 is SMNVEV in the germline V gene (reference sequence). The CDR3 loop spans 14 amino acids. For the CDR3, the DNA is TGTGCCAGCAGTGGAGCGGGGTTCCCAGATACGCAGTATTTT. Its protein is CASSGAGFPDTQYF.

This chain joins TRBV5-6 and TRBJ2-7; no clear D gene. The length of the CDR3 is 12 residues. V gave up 1 base and J gave up 6 bases, with 8 bases separating them. The germline V gene encodes CDR1 SGHDT and CDR2 YYEEEE. DNA for the CDR3: TGTGCCAGCAGCTTGTTGGCACGCGAGCAGTACTTC. Protein: CASSLLAREQYF.

The chain employs TRBV20-1 and TRBJ1-5, with 10 nucleotides matching TRBD1. After removal of 3 bases from V and 4 bases from J, the junction contained 3 bases not matched to a gene. CDR1 is DFQATT, CDR2 SNEGSKA, per germline (reference sequence). CDR3 length: 14 amino acids. The CDR3, as DNA: TGCAGTGCTAGTAAGGGACAGGGGAATCAGCCCCAGCATTTT. Amino acid sequence: CSASKGQGNQPQHF.

V gene TRBV2 combines with J gene TRBJ2-1; 8 bases match TRBD1. CDR3 length: 15 amino acids. Per germline, CDR1 SNHLY and CDR2 FYNNEI. V trimming: 4 bases; J trimming: 7 bases; junction bases outside the gene matches: 9. The CDR3 DNA follows: TGTGCCAGCAGTGCCTTCCAGGGGGCGGCGAATGAGCAGTTCTTC. Translation gives CASSAFQGAANEQFF.

The J gene is TRBJ2-1, the V gene TRBV4-1; a possible D gene is TRBD2 (6 bases). The CDR3 is 15 residues long. V lost 7 bases, J lost 3 bases, and 16 bases lay in between. The germline CDR1 and CDR2 sequences are MGHRA and YSYEKL. The CDR3 nucleotides are TGCGCCAGCAAGGCGAGTGGCGGGATCTACAATGAGCAGTTCTTC. Translating gives CASKASGGIYNEQFF.

The chain couples TRBV6-2 or TRBV6-3 to TRBJ1-5; D gene ambiguous. The germline V gene has CDR1 MNHEY and CDR2 SVGEGT. The CDR3 loop spans 14 amino acids. V lost 2 bases and J lost 4, with 9 bases in between. The CDR3 protein is CASSYQAVNQPQHF. The CDR3 region has the DNA TGTGCCAGCAGTTACCAGGCAGTGAATCAGCCCCAGCATTTT.

The rearrangement uses TRBV18 and TRBJ2-3, with TRBD2 matching over 9 bases. This CDR3 comprises 16 residues. Germline CDR1 reads KGHSH; CDR2 reads LQKENI. V dropped 5 bases and J dropped 4; count of bases not matched to a gene: 10. The CDR3 DNA reads as TGTGCCAGCTCATCCCTCTTCGCGGGGGGGCCAGATACGCAGTATTTT. It codes for CASSSLFAGGPDTQYF. Variable domain in full (rest from reference TRBV18 and TRBJ2-3): NAGVMQNPRHLVRRRGQEARLRCSPMKGHSHVYWYRQLPEEGLKFMVYLQKENIIDESGMPKERFSAEFPKEGPSILRIQQVVRGDSAAYFCASSSLFAGGPDTQYFGPGTRLTVL.

The genes are TRBV7-9 and TRBJ1-1, with D possibly TRBD1 on 6 matching bases. The CDR3 contains 14 residues. V lost 4 bases and J lost 6, with 15 bases in between. Germline CDR1 SEHNR, CDR2 FQNEAQ (reference sequence). The chain's CDR3 is CASSSLGTFSEAFF. CDR3 sequence (DNA): TGTGCCAGCAGCTCCCTTGGGACATTCTCTGAAGCTTTCTTT. Together with reference TRBV7-9 and TRBJ1-1, the CDR3 gives the full variable domain: DTGVSQNPRHKITKRGQNVTFRCDPISEHNRLYWYRQTLGQGPEFLTYFQNEAQLEKSRLLSDRFSAERPKGSFSTLEIQRTEQGDSAMYLCASSSLGTFSEAFFGQGTRLTVV.

This clone has only a few counts. The J gene is TRBJ1-1, the V gene TRBV7-3; TRBD1 is a possible D gene (5 bases). Trimming stripped 5 bases from V and 4 bases from J, with 11 bases between. The germline gives CDR1 SGHTA, CDR2 FQGTGA. This CDR3 has 13 amino acids. This CDR3 is CASSPGWGTEAFF. The CDR3 DNA is TGTGCCAGCAGCCCAGGGTGGGGCACTGAAGCTTTCTTT.

The J gene is TRBJ1-2, the V gene TRBV29-1, with TRBD1 matching over 8 bases. CDR3 length: 14 residues. Trimming took 2 bases from V and 7 from J; bases not matched to a gene: 9. The germline CDR1 and CDR2 sequences are SQVTM and ANQGSEA. CDR3 protein: CSVENGQGASGYTF. The CDR3 DNA reads as TGCAGCGTTGAAAACGGGCAGGGGGCGAGTGGCTACACCTTC.

Only a few counts were recorded for this clone. The chain combines TRBV15 with TRBJ1-3, with D unresolved. Looked up from germline, CDR1 is LNHNV and CDR2 is YYDKDF (reference sequence). The V gene lost 3 bases and the J gene lost 0 bases, with 15 bases spanning the gap. The CDR3 runs to 17 residues. The CDR3, as DNA: TGTGCCACCAGCAGGGCCGCTACCGGGAACTCTGGAAACACCATATATTTT. Its protein is CATSRAATGNSGNTIYF.

This clone appeared a few times. This sequence joins TRBV5-4 and TRBJ1-6, with TRBD1 matching over 7 bases. This CDR3 region has 14 residues. V trimming: 0 bases; J trimming: 7 bases; junction bases outside the gene matches: 1. Germline CDR1 reads SGHNT; CDR2 reads YYREEE (reference sequence). The CDR3 DNA reads as TGTGCCAGCAGCTTGGACAGGGGAAATTCACCCCTCCACTTT. It is translated as CASSLDRGNSPLHF.

The count of this clone is one. The rearrangement links TRBV6-5 to TRBJ1-2; TRBD1 matches at 11 bases. This CDR3 region has 14 residues. The V segment lost 4 bases and the J segment 7 bases; nucleotides outside the gene matches: 5. From germline, CDR1 is MNHEY and CDR2 SVGAGI. In nucleotides, the CDR3 is TGTGCCAGCAGTTCTCGGACAGGGGGCAGTGGCTACACCTTC. Its translation is CASSSRTGGSGYTF.

The chain combines TRBV19 with TRBJ1-1, with D perhaps TRBD1 (5 bases). CDR1 and CDR2 (germline): LNHDA, SQIVND (reference sequence). The CDR3 has 15 residues. Trimming removed 7 bases from V and 0 bases from J, with 15 bases in between. The CDR3 protein is CASIGGAGMNTEAFF. CDR3 in DNA: TGTGCCAGTATCGGAGGGGCAGGGATGAACACTGAAGCTTTCTTT.

This chain connects TRBV6-4 to TRBJ1-6; 7 bases agree with TRBD1. Germline CDR1 and CDR2: MRHNA and SNTAGT. The CDR3 loop spans 16 amino acids. Trimming took 6 bases from V and 6 from J; bases not matched to a gene: 11. The CDR3 region is CASRADAGQLNSPLHF. The DNA for the CDR3 is TGTGCCAGCAGGGCCGATGCGGGACAGCTTAATTCACCCCTCCACTTT.

This clone occurred once. The CDR3 DNA follows: TGTGCCAGCAGCCCGTCCGGGGGACTCACAGATACGCAGTATTTT. As protein: CASSPSGGLTDTQYF. The chain joins TRBV7-3 to TRBJ2-3; D may be TRBD2 (6 bases). The CDR3 length is 15 residues. Germline CDR1 is SGHTA and CDR2 is FQGTGA. The germline V and J ends were trimmed by 5 bases and 2 bases, with 14 bases remaining between them.

The chain employs TRBV9 and TRBJ1-6; possibly TRBD1 for D (5 bases). Germline values: CDR1 SGDLS, CDR2 YYNGEE. This CDR3 spans 15 amino acids. Trimming pared 4 bases from V and 6 bases from J, leaving 14 bases between. CDR3 sequence reads: CASSTRDGSNSPLHF. CDR3 sequence (DNA): TGTGCCAGCAGCACGCGGGACGGAAGTAATTCACCCCTCCACTTT.

The V call is TRBV5-1, the J call TRBJ2-7; possibly TRBD2 for D (7 bases). Germline CDR1 reads SGHRS; CDR2 reads YFSETQ. With 0 bases removed from V and 5 bases from J, the gap between germline ends came to 12 bases. The CDR3 covers 14 residues. As DNA, the CDR3 is TGCGCCAGCAGCTTGGAGGGGGGGCTCGACGAGCAGTACTTC. Protein: CASSLEGGLDEQYF.

The chain joins TRBV4-2 to TRBJ2-3; no clear D. This CDR3 contains 14 residues. Germline CDR1 is LGHNA and CDR2 is YNFKEQ. Trimming removed 0 bases from V and 5 bases from J, with 9 bases in between. The CDR3 is CASSQDRSKDTQYF. CDR3 in DNA: TGTGCCAGCAGCCAAGATAGGAGTAAAGATACGCAGTATTTT.

V and J are TRBV24-1 and TRBJ2-1, with 10 bases fitting TRBD1. V was pared by 11 bases and J by 14 bases, with 8 bases of the junction left unmatched. This CDR3 comprises 11 residues. Germline lookup yields CDR1 KGHDR and CDR2 SFDVKD. The CDR3 protein is CAIWGQGRKFF. The CDR3 bases are TGTGCCATTTGGGGACAGGGGAGGAAGTTCTTC.

The genes are TRBV11-2 and TRBJ1-2; D is perhaps TRBD1 (6 bases). There are 15 residues in the CDR3. Germline CDR1 is SGHAT and CDR2 is FQNNGV. With 6 bases removed from V and 2 bases from J, the gap between germline ends came to 16 bases. The DNA for the CDR3 is TGTGCCAGCAGGCCCATTCCACAGGGAAACTATGGCTACACCTTC. Translating it yields CASRPIPQGNYGYTF.

V is TRBV24-1 and J is TRBJ1-2; 8 bases match TRBD1. The CDR3 is 16 residues long. V lost 2 bases to trimming and J lost 5 bases; unmatched junction nucleotides: 9. The germline CDR1 and CDR2 sequences are KGHDR and SFDVKD. The CDR3 here is CATSDWLAGGSYGYTF. The CDR3 nucleotides are TGTGCCACCAGTGATTGGTTGGCAGGGGGCTCGTATGGCTACACCTTC.

V gene TRBV27 combines with J gene TRBJ2-3; no firm D call. The germline V and J ends were trimmed by 4 bases and 3 bases, with 8 bases remaining between them. Germline V gene sequence: CDR1 MNHEY, CDR2 SMNVEV (reference sequence). The CDR3 covers 13 residues. The CDR3 loop is CASSSDWTDTQYF. CDR3 bases: TGTGCCAGCAGTTCCGACTGGACAGATACGCAGTATTTT.